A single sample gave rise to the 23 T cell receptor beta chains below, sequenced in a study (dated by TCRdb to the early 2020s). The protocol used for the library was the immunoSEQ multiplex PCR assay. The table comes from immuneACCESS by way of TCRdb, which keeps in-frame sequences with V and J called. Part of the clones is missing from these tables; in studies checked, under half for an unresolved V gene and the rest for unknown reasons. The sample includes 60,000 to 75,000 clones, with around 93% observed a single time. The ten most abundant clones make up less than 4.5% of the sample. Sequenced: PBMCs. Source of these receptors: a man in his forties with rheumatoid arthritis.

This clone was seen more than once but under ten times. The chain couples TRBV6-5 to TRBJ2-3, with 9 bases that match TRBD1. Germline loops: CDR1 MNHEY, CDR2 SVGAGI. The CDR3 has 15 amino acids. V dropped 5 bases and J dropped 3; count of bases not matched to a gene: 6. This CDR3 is CASSPRDRETDTQYF. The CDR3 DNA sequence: TGTGCCAGCAGTCCCCGGGACAGGGAAACAGATACGCAGTATTTT.

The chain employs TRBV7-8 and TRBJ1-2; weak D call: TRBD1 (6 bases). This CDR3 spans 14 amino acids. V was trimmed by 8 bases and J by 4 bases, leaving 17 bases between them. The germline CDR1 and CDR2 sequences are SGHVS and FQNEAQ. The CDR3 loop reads CASSPTGNFYGYTF. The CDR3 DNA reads TGTGCCAGCTCCCCCACAGGGAACTTCTATGGCTACACCTTC. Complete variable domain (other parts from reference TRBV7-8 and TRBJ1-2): GAGVSQSPRYKVAKRGQDVALRCDPISGHVSLFWYQQALGQGPEFLTYFQNEAQLDKSGLPSDRFFAERPEGSVSTLKIQRTQQEDSAVYLCASSPTGNFYGYTFGSGTRLTVV.

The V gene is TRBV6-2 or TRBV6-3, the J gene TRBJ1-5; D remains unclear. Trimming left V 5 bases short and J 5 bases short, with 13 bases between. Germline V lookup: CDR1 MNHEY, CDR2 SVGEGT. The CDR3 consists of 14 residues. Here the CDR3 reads CASSDPGQYQPQHF. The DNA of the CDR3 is TGTGCCAGCAGTGATCCGGGTCAATATCAGCCCCAGCATTTT.

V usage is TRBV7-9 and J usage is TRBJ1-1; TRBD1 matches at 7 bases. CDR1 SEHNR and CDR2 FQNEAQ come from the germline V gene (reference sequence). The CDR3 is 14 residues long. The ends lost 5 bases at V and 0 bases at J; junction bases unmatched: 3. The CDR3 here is CASSQGQMNTEAFF. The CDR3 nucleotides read TGTGCCAGCAGCCAGGGACAGATGAACACTGAAGCTTTCTTT.

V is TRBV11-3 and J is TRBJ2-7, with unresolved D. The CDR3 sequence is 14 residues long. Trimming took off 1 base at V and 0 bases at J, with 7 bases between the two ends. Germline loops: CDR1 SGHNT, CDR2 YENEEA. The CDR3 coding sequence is TGTGCCAGCAGCTTAGGCAGCAGCTCCTACGAGCAGTACTTC. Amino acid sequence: CASSLGSSSYEQYF.

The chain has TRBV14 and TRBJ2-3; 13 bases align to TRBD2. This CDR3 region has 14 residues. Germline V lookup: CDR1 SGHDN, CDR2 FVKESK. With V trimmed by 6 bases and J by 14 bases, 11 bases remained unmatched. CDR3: CASSLGLAGEGLYF. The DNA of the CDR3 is TGTGCCAGCAGTCTAGGACTAGCGGGAGAGGGACTGTATTTT.

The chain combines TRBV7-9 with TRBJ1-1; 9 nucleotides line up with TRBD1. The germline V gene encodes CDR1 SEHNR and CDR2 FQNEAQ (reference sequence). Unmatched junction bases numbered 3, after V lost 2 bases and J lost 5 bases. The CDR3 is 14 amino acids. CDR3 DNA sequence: TGTGCCAGCAGCTTAACAGGGGGCCATACTGAAGCTTTCTTT. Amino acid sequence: CASSLTGGHTEAFF.

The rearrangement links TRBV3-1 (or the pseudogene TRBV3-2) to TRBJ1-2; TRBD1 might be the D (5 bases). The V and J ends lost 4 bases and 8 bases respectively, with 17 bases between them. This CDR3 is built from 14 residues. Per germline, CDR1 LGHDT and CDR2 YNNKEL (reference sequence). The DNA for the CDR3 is TGTGCCAGCAGCCCGCCTGGGGGGGGATGGGGCTACACCTTC. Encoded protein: CASSPPGGGWGYTF.

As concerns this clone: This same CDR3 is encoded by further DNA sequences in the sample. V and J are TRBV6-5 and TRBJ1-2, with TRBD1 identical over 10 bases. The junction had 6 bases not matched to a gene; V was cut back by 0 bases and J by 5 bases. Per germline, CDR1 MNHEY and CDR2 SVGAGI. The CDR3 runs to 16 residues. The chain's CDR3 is CASSYSRTGGGYGYTF. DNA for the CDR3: TGTGCCAGCAGTTACTCAAGGACAGGGGGAGGGTATGGCTACACCTTC.

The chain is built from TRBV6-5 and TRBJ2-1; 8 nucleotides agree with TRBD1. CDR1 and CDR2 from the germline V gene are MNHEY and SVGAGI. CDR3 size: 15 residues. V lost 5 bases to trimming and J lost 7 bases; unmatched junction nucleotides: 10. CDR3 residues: CASSQWTGLGNEQFF. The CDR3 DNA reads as TGTGCCAGCAGTCAGTGGACAGGGTTGGGGAATGAGCAGTTCTTC.

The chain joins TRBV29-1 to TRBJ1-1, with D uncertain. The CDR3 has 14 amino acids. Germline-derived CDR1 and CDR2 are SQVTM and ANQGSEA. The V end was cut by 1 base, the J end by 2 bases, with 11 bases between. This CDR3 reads CSVEGGGLNTEAFF. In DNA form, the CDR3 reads TGCAGCGTTGAAGGGGGAGGTTTAAACACTGAAGCTTTCTTT. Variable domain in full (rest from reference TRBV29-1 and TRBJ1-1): SAVISQKPSRDICQRGTSLTIQCQVDSQVTMMFWYRQQPGQSLTLIATANQGSEATYESGFVIDKFPISRPNLTFSTLTVSNMSPEDSSIYLCSVEGGGLNTEAFFGQGTRLTVV.

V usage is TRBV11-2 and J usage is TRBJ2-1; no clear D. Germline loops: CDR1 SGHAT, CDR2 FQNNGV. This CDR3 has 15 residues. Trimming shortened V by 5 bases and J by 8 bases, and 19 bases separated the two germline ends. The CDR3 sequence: CASSELDGTSHEQFF. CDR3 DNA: TGTGCCAGCAGCGAATTGGACGGCACTTCGCATGAGCAGTTCTTC.

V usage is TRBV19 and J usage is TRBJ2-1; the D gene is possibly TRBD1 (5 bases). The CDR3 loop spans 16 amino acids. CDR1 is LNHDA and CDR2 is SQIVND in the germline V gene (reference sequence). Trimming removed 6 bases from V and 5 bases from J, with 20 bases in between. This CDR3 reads CASRNIQQGRDNEQFF. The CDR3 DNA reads TGTGCCAGTAGGAATATACAGCAGGGTCGGGACAATGAGCAGTTCTTC.

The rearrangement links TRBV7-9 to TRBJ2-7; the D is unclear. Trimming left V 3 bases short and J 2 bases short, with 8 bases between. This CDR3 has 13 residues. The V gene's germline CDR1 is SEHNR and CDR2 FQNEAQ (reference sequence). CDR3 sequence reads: CASSFYGPYEQYF. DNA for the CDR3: TGTGCCAGCAGCTTTTACGGACCCTACGAGCAGTACTTC.

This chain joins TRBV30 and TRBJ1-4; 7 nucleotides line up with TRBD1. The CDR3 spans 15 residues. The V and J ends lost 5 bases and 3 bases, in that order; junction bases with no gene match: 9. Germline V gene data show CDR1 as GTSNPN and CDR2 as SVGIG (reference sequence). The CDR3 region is CAWGSHRGANEKLFF. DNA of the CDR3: TGTGCCTGGGGTTCCCACAGGGGAGCTAATGAAAAACTGTTTTTT.

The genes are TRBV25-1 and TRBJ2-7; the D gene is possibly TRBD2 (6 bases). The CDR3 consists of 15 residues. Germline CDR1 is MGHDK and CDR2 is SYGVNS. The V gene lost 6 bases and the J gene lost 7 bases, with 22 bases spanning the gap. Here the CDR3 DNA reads TGTGCCAGCAGAAAATCGGGGGAGGACCGAGGTGAGCAGTACTTC. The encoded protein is CASRKSGEDRGEQYF.

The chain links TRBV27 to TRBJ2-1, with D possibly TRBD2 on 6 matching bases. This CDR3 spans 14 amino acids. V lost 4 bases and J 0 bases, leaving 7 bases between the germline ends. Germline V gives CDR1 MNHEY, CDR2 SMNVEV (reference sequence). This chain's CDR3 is CASSWGDSYNEQFF. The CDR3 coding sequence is TGTGCCAGCAGTTGGGGGGACTCCTACAATGAGCAGTTCTTC.

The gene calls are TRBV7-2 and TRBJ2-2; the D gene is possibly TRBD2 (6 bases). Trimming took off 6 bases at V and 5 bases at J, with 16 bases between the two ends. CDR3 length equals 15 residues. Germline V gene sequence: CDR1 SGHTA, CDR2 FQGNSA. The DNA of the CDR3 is TGTGCCAGCAGTCCAGAGTCAGGGAGGACCGGGGAGCTGTTTTTT. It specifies CASSPESGRTGELFF.

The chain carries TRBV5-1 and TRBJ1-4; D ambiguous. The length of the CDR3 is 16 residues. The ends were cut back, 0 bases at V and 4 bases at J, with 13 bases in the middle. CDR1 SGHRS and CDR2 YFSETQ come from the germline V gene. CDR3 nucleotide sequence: TGCGCCAGCAGCTTGGGGGTGAGCCAGAATAATGAAAAACTGTTTTTT. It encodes CASSLGVSQNNEKLFF.

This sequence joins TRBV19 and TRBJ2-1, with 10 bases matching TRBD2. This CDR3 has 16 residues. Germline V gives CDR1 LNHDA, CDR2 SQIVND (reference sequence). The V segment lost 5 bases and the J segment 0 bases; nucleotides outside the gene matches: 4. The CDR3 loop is CASSLSSGSSYNEQFF. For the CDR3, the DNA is TGTGCCAGTAGTTTATCTAGCGGGAGCTCCTACAATGAGCAGTTCTTC.

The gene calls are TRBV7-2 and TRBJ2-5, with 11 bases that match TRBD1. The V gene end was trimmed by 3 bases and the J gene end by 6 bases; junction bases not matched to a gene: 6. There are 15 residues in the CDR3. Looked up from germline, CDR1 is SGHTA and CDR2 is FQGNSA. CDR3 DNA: TGTGCCAGCAGCTTCACGGGACAGGGGGGCCAGACCCAGTACTTC. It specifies CASSFTGQGGQTQYF.

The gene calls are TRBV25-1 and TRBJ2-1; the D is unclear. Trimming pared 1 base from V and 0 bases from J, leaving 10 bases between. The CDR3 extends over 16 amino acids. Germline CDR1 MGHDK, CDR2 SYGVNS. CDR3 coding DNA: TGTGCCAGCAGTGAATTCGCACGGAGCTCCTACAATGAGCAGTTCTTC. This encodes CASSEFARSSYNEQFF.

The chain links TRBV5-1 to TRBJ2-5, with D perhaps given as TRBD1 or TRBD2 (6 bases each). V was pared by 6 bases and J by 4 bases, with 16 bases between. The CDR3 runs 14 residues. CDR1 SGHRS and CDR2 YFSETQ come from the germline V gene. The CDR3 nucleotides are TGCGCCAGCACCAAGGGGGGCAGCCCAGAGACCCAGTACTTC. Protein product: CASTKGGSPETQYF.